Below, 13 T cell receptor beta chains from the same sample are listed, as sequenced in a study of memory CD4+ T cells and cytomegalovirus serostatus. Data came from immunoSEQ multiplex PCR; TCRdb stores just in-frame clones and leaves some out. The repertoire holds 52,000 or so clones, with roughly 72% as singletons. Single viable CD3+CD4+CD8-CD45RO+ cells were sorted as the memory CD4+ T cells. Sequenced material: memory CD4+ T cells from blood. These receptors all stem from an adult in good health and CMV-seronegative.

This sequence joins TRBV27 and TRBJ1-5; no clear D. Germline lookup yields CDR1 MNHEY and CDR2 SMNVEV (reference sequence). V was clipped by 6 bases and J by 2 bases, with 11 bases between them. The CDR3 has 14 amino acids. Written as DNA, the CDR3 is TGTGCCAGCAGCCAACATCCGGGCAATCAGCCCCAGCATTTT. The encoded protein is CASSQHPGNQPQHF.

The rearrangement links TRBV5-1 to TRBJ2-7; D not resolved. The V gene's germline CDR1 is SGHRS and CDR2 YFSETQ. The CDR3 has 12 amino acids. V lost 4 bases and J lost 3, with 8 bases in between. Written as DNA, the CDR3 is TGCGCCAGCAGCCAGAACAGCTACGAGCAGTACTTC. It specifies CASSQNSYEQYF.

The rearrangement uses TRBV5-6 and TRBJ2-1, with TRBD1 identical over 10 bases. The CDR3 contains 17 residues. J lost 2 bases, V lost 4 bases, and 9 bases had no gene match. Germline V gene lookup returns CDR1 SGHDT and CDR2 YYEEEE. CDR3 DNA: TGTGCCAGCAGCGTGCCCGGGACAGGGGACCCCTACAATGAGCAGTTCTTC. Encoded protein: CASSVPGTGDPYNEQFF.

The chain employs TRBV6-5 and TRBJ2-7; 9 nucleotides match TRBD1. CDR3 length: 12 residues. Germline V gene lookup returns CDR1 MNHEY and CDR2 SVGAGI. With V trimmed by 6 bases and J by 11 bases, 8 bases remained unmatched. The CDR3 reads CASRTTGGAEYF. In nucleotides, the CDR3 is TGTGCCAGCAGGACAACAGGGGGCGCGGAGTACTTC.

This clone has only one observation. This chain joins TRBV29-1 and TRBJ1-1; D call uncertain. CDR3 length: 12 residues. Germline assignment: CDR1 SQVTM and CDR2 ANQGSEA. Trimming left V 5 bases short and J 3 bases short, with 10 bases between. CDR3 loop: CSVLQSDTEAFF. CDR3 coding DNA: TGCAGCGTTTTGCAGAGCGACACTGAAGCTTTCTTT.

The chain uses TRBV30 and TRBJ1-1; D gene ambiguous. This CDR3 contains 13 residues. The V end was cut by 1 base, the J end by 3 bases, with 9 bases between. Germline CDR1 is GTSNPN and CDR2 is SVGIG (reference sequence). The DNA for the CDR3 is TGTGCCTGGAGTGAGGCCTCCCACACTGAAGCTTTCTTT. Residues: CAWSEASHTEAFF.

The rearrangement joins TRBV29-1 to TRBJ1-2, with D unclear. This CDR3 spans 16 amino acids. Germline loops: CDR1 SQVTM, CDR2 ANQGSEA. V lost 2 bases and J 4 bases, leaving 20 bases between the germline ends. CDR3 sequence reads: CSVETDRPTYLYGYTF. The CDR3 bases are TGCAGCGTTGAAACGGATAGACCGACGTACCTCTATGGCTACACCTTC.

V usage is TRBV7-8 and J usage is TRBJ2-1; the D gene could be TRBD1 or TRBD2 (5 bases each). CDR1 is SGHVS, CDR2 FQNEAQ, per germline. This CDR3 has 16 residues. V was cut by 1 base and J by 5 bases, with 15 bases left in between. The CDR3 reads CASSLDVGRGHNEQFF. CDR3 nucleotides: TGTGCCAGCAGCTTAGATGTGGGACGGGGACACAATGAGCAGTTCTTC.

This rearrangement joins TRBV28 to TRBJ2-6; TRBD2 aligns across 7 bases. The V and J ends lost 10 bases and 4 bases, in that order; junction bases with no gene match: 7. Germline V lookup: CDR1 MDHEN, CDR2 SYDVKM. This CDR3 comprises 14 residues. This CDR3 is CAIGGGSGANVLTF. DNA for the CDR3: TGTGCCATCGGGGGAGGGTCCGGGGCCAACGTCCTGACTTTC.

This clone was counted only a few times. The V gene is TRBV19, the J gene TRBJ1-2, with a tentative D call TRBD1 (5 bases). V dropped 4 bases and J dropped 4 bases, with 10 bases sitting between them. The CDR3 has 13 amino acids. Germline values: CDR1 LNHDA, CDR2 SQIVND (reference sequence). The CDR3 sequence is CASSTGGGYGYTF. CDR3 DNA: TGTGCCAGTAGTACCGGGGGAGGCTATGGCTACACCTTC.

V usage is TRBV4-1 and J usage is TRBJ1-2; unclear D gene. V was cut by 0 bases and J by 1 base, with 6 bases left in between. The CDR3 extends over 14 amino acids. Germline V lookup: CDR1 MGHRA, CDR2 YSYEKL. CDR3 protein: CASSQDPINYGYTF. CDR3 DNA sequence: TGCGCCAGCAGCCAAGATCCTATTAACTATGGCTACACCTTC.

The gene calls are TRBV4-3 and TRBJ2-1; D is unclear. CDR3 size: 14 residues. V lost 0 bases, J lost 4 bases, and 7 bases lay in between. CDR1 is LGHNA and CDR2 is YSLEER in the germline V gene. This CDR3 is CASSQEISYNEQFF. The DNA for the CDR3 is TGCGCCAGCAGCCAAGAGATTAGTTACAATGAGCAGTTCTTC.

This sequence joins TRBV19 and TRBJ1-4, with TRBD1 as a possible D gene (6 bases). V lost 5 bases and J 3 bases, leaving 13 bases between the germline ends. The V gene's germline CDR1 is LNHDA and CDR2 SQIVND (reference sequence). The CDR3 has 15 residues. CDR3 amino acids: CASSLSQGPNEKLFF. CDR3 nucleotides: TGTGCCAGTAGTCTCTCGCAGGGGCCTAATGAAAAACTGTTTTTT.